This T cell receptor (beta chain) appears in the sequencing data of a study of T-cell reconstitution after alpha-beta-depleted transplantation in children. A few counts support this clonotype. During its preparation, the TCRbeta library received unique molecular identifiers. TCRdb used MiXCR to reprocess the PCR reads, holding one entry per CDR3 protein. The sample consists of approximately 980,000 distinct CDR3 sequences, about 29% of them appearing once. The CDR3 consists of 14 residues. V gave up 5 bases and J gave up 4 bases; unmatched junction bases: 4. Source: PBMCs, mostly from graft donor cells, taken 360 days after TCRalphabeta/CD19-depleted stem cell transplant. The origin of this receptor is a boy under three years old who had a stem cell transplant for SCID, so the T cells may come from the graft donor. The chain employs TRBV12-3 or TRBV12-4 and TRBJ2-2; 7 bases match TRBD1. Here the CDR3 DNA reads TGTGCCAGCAGTACGGGACAGCCCACCGGGGAGCTGTTTTTT. Protein: CASSTGQPTGELFF.